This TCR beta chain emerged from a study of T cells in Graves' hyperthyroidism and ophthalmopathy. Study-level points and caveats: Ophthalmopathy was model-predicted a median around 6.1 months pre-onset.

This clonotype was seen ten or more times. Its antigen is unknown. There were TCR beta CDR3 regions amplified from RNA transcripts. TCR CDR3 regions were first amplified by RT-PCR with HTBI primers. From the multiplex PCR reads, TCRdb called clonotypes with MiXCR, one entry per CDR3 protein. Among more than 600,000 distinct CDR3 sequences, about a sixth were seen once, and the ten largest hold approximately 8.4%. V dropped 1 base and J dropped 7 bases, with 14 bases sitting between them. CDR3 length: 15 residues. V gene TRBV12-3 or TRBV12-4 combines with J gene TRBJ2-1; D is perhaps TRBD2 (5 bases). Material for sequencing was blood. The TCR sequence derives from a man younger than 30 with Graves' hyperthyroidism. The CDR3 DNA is TGTGCCAGCAGTTTAGGTGGGAGCGATTTAAATGAGCAGTTCTTC. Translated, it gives CASSLGGSDLNEQFF.